A selection of T cell receptor beta chains follows, all from one sample in a study of blood T cells in healthy people across ages. Each CDR3 protein is one row after TCRdb ran MiXCR on the 5' RACE reads. The sample records roughly 700,000 distinct CDR3 sequences, over 45% being singletons. The sequencing input was blood. These receptors were taken from a woman in her fifties or sixties in good health. CDR3s include the opening cysteine and the closing phenylalanine or tryptophan. Fields, in order: clone size, D gene, V gene, J gene, CDR3 protein, CDR3 DNA. A D gene is named only where the DNA matches it firmly. Clone size is not always given. Where it is, it says once, few, many or a class for expanded clones.

NA	NA	TRBV4-1	TRBJ1-2	CASSQDIDRLITF	TGCGCCAGCAGCCAAGATATCGACAGACTCATCACCTTC
NA	TRBD2	TRBV20-1	TRBJ2-7	CSARVLAGGFNEQYF	TGCAGTGCTAGAGTACTAGCGGGAGGCTTTAACGAGCAGTACTTC
NA	TRBD2	TRBV28	TRBJ2-3	CASSSLQTGGGDTQYF	TGTGCCAGCAGTTCCCTTCAAACGGGAGGCGGGGATACGCAGTATTTT
NA	TRBD1	TRBV10-3	TRBJ2-1	CAISDQGAGYEQFF	TGTGCCATCAGTGACCAGGGGGCAGGCTATGAGCAGTTCTTC
NA	NA	TRBV14	TRBJ2-3	CASSQGLASGKDTQYF	TGTGCCAGCAGCCAAGGCCTAGCGTCCGGGAAGGATACGCAGTATTTT
NA	TRBD1	TRBV7-9	TRBJ2-3	CASSLVEKQGIPDTQYF	TGTGCCAGCAGCTTAGTCGAGAAACAGGGGATTCCAGATACGCAGTATTTT
NA	TRBD2	TRBV7-9	TRBJ2-1	CASSSSGGGGYNEQFF	TGCGCCAGCAGCTCTAGCGGAGGTGGGGGTTACAATGAGCAGTTCTTC
few	NA	TRBV4-3	TRBJ1-2	CASSQESKGGYGYTF	TGCGCCAGCAGCCAAGAGAGTAAGGGGGGCTATGGCTACACCTTC
NA	NA	TRBV9	TRBJ2-3	CASSWGAKVPDTQYF	TGTGCCAGCAGCTGGGGGGCTAAAGTCCCAGATACGCAGTATTTT
few	NA	TRBV14	TRBJ2-3	CASSHLFADSGADTQYF	TGTGCCAGCAGCCATCTATTCGCGGACAGTGGCGCAGATACGCAGTATTTT
NA	TRBD2	TRBV27	TRBJ2-1	CASTTRGTSGYNEQFF	TGTGCCAGCACGACCCGGGGGACTAGCGGGTACAATGAGCAGTTCTTC
few	NA	TRBV2	TRBJ1-2	CASSESTGFNYGYTF	TGTGCCAGCAGTGAATCAACGGGTTTTAACTATGGCTACACCTTC